What follows are 3 T cell receptor beta chains derived from one specimen sequenced in a study of cytomegalovirus exposure and HLA in healthy donors (dated by TCRdb to between 2016 and 2019). To prepare the library, the immunoSEQ multiplex PCR assay was applied. For the multiplex PCR, a mixture combining 60 forward primers for TCR Vbeta segments and 13 reverse primers for TCR Jbeta segments was used. TCRdb retrieved this table from immuneACCESS and kept in-frame rearrangements only. Not all clones are present; in checked studies, unresolved V genes account for under half, and no reason is known for the remainder. This sample has approximately 150,000 clones in its table, and roughly four fifths of those were observed once. The top ten hold under 2% of the sample. The sample taken for sequencing was PBMCs. The receptor set was obtained from a middle-aged woman in good health and CMV-seronegative.

V gene TRBV5-1 combines with J gene TRBJ1-3, with 9 positions matching TRBD1. The DNA end is a closer match to TRBJ2-2, so the J assignment may be wrong. This CDR3 is built from 16 residues. CDR1 and CDR2 from the germline V gene are SGHRS and YFSETQ. CDR3: CASSVLGQGTTGELFF. CDR3 bases: TGCGCCAGCAGCGTCCTGGGACAGGGAACGACCGGGGAGCTGTTTTTT.

This clone was found a few times. V usage is TRBV25-1 and J usage is TRBJ1-4; D uncertain. The CDR3 has 15 residues. From germline, CDR1 is MGHDK and CDR2 SYGVNS. Between the trimmed V and J ends, which lost 5 bases and 3 bases, there was a span of 13 bases. CDR3 region: CASSKREWANEKLFF. Here the CDR3 DNA reads TGTGCCAGCAGTAAGAGGGAGTGGGCTAATGAAAAACTGTTTTTT.

The chain has TRBV6-5 and TRBJ1-2, with D possibly being TRBD1 (5 bases). The CDR3 runs to 13 residues. V gave up 8 bases and J gave up 4 bases, with 14 bases separating them. Germline values: CDR1 MNHEY, CDR2 SVGAGI. The CDR3 DNA is TGTGCCAGCTTGGGGGGTCGCGGCTATGGCTACACCTTC. Protein sequence: CASLGGRGYGYTF.